Each of the 13 T cell receptor beta chains below was sequenced from the same sample in a study of T cell responses to AZD1222 COVID-19 vaccine. Sequencing was performed with immunoSEQ multiplex PCR; in TCRdb, only in-frame clones are kept and a portion is missing. Of about 150,000 clones listed, over 85% are singletons. The source was peripheral blood, collected on day 0 of AZD1222 vaccination. The receptors come from an adult in good health.

This clone was counted once. CDR3: CASNQISDRGAYEQYF. The DNA of the CDR3 is TGTGCCAGCAACCAAATCTCGGACAGGGGAGCCTACGAGCAGTACTTC. V usage is TRBV28 and J usage is TRBJ2-7; 9 nucleotides line up with TRBD1. The CDR3 contains 16 residues. Trimming took 7 bases from V and 2 from J; bases not matched to a gene: 12. Germline V gene lookup returns CDR1 MDHEN and CDR2 SYDVKM.

The rearrangement joins TRBV7-3 to TRBJ1-5; D remains unclear. From germline, CDR1 is SGHTA and CDR2 FQGTGA. The CDR3 is made up of 13 amino acids. The V gene lost 4 bases and the J gene lost 4 bases, with 8 bases spanning the gap. The CDR3 here is CASSSDVNQPQHF. Written as DNA, the CDR3 is TGTGCCAGCAGCTCGGACGTTAATCAGCCCCAGCATTTT.

This chain uses TRBV12-5 with TRBJ2-5; a weak D match, TRBD2 (7 bases). In germline, CDR1 is LGHNT, CDR2 FRNRAP. V shed 7 bases and J shed 5 bases, with 14 bases lying between them. The CDR3 extends over 13 amino acids. The CDR3 here is CASVLGGGETQYF. In DNA, the CDR3 is TGTGCTAGTGTTCTTGGGGGGGGCGAGACCCAGTACTTC.

The chain joins TRBV9 to TRBJ1-1; tentatively, D is TRBD1 (5 bases). This CDR3 comprises 18 residues. V lost 1 base and J lost 1, with 20 bases in between. Germline V lookup: CDR1 SGDLS, CDR2 YYNGEE. The CDR3 protein is CASSVTSLPGTANTEAFF. CDR3 sequence (DNA): TGTGCCAGCAGCGTAACCTCCCTTCCCGGGACGGCGAACACTGAAGCTTTCTTT. Looking up the rest from reference TRBV9 and TRBJ1-1 gives the full variable domain: DSGVTQTPKHLITATGQRVTLRCSPRSGDLSVYWYQQSLDQGLQFLIQYYNGEERAKGNILERFSAQQFPDLHSELNLSSLELGDSALYFCASSVTSLPGTANTEAFFGQGTRLTVV.

The rearrangement uses TRBV5-4 and TRBJ2-1; no definite D call. The CDR3 consists of 12 residues. The germline V and J ends were trimmed by 3 bases and 10 bases, with 11 bases remaining between them. CDR1 and CDR2 (germline): SGHNT, YYREEE (reference sequence). DNA of the CDR3: TGTGCCAGCAGCTCAGAGGCGATCGAGCAGTTCTTC. Protein product: CASSSEAIEQFF.

V and J are TRBV9 and TRBJ2-1, with D perhaps given as TRBD1 or TRBD2 (5 bases each). Trimming took off 4 bases at V and 5 bases at J, with 10 bases between the two ends. The germline gives CDR1 SGDLS, CDR2 YYNGEE. CDR3 length equals 13 residues. The CDR3 region is CASSTGTDNEQFF. The DNA for the CDR3 is TGTGCCAGCAGCACCGGGACCGACAATGAGCAGTTCTTC.

This chain uses TRBV7-6 with TRBJ2-3; tentative D call: TRBD2 (5 bases). The V end lost 1 base, the J end lost 6 bases, and 17 bases lay between the germline ends. Germline CDR1 reads SGHVS; CDR2 reads FNYEAQ. This CDR3 has 16 amino acids. The CDR3 protein is CASSLGSGGPPDTQYF. DNA for the CDR3: TGTGCCAGCAGCTTAGGAAGCGGAGGCCCGCCGGATACGCAGTATTTT.

The chain is built from TRBV19 and TRBJ2-3; 8 bases are shared with TRBD2. Trimming removed 0 bases from V and 2 bases from J; junction bases left unmatched: 10. The CDR3 extends over 18 amino acids. The germline V gene has CDR1 LNHDA and CDR2 SQIVND (reference sequence). CDR3 region: CASSIDLKRGPFTDTQYF. In DNA form, the CDR3 reads TGTGCCAGTAGTATAGATTTGAAGCGGGGGCCCTTCACAGATACGCAGTATTTT.

CDR3 nucleotides: TGTGCCAGCAGCGTAGAAGGGGTGGGCTATAATTCACCCCTCCACTTT. Its protein is CASSVEGVGYNSPLHF. The V gene is TRBV9, the J gene TRBJ1-6; D is possibly TRBD1 (5 bases). Trimming removed 0 bases from V and 3 bases from J, with 10 bases in between. This CDR3 is 16 amino acids long. Germline V CDR1 and CDR2: SGDLS, YYNGEE.

The chain recombines TRBV7-9 with TRBJ2-1; 7 positions match TRBD2. J gave up 2 bases and V 5 bases, and 9 bases lay outside the gene matches. Germline V gene sequence: CDR1 SEHNR, CDR2 FQNEAQ (reference sequence). The CDR3 runs 16 residues. The DNA of the CDR3 is TGTGCCAGCAGCCCGGATGGGGAGGGCACCTACAATGAGCAGTTCTTC. As protein: CASSPDGEGTYNEQFF.

The V and J genes are TRBV2 and TRBJ1-1; no reliable D call. V was cut by 7 bases and J by 0 bases, with 12 bases left in between. This CDR3 region has 14 residues. In germline, CDR1 is SNHLY, CDR2 FYNNEI. CDR3 residues: CASNRDQLNTEAFF. In nucleotides, the CDR3 is TGTGCCAGCAACCGAGACCAATTGAACACTGAAGCTTTCTTT.

This chain joins TRBV7-6 and TRBJ1-4, with D possibly TRBD1 on 5 matching bases. V was trimmed by 1 base and J by 5 bases, leaving 14 bases between them. The germline V gene encodes CDR1 SGHVS and CDR2 FNYEAQ. This CDR3 comprises 16 residues. The CDR3: CASSLGVPQENEKLFF. The CDR3 DNA is TGTGCCAGCAGCTTAGGGGTACCACAGGAGAATGAAAAACTGTTTTTT.

The chain uses TRBV7-6 and TRBJ1-4, with 7 positions matching TRBD1. The CDR3 length is 16 residues. Per the germline V gene, CDR1 is SGHVS and CDR2 is FNYEAQ. The V segment lost 5 bases and the J segment 4 bases; nucleotides outside the gene matches: 10. The CDR3 is CASSAPGGWGNEKLFF. In DNA form, the CDR3 reads TGTGCCAGCAGCGCCCCAGGGGGTTGGGGTAATGAAAAACTGTTTTTT. Full variable domain (rest looked up from reference TRBV7-6 and TRBJ1-4): GAGVSQSPRYKVTKRGQDVALRCDPISGHVSLYWYRQALGQGPEFLTYFNYEAQQDKSGLPNDRFSAERPEGSISTLTIQRTEQRDSAMYRCASSAPGGWGNEKLFFGSGTQLSVL.